The rows below give T cell receptor beta chains drawn from one sample of a study of OX40 agonist ivuxolimab in advanced cancers. Assay: immunoSEQ multiplex PCR; the TCRdb copy retains only in-frame clones and omits some. The sample carries under 70,000 clones, 92% recorded once. The source material was CD4+ or CD8+ T cells sorted from blood, sampled in a trial of the OX40 agonist ivuxolimab. All receptors come from an adult with an advanced solid tumor such as melanoma, head and neck, liver or kidney cancer. Each CDR3 is given with its conserved first and last residue. D genes are given only for firm matches. The size field is filled for only some rows; it gives once, few, many or a size class.

j_gene: TRBJ2-1
abundance: once
v_gene: TRBV15
d_gene: TRBD2
CDR3aa: CATSGPGTSRVEQFF
CDR3nt: TGTGCCACCAGCGGTCCCGGGACTAGTCGCGTTGAGCAGTTCTTC

j_gene: TRBJ2-5
abundance: NA
v_gene: TRBV5-6
d_gene: TRBD1
CDR3aa: CASSLAGTGEGETQYF
CDR3nt: TGTGCCAGCAGCTTGGCCGGGACAGGGGAGGGAGAGACCCAGTACTTC

j_gene: TRBJ2-5
abundance: NA
v_gene: TRBV2
d_gene: NA
CDR3aa: CASNPTLGGQETQYF
CDR3nt: TGTGCCAGCAATCCGACCCTGGGGGGCCAGGAGACCCAGTACTTC

j_gene: TRBJ2-7
abundance: NA
v_gene: TRBV7-9
d_gene: TRBD1
CDR3aa: CASSHLSRQGSGEQYF
CDR3nt: TGTGCCAGCAGCCACCTATCCCGACAGGGGTCAGGTGAGCAGTACTTC

j_gene: TRBJ1-3
abundance: NA
v_gene: TRBV18
d_gene: TRBD1
CDR3aa: CASSPRDSDTIYF
CDR3nt: TGTGCCAGCTCACCCCGGGACAGTGACACCATATATTTT

j_gene: TRBJ2-6
abundance: NA
v_gene: TRBV5-4
d_gene: NA
CDR3aa: CASTGASGANVLTF
CDR3nt: TGTGCCAGCACTGGGGCCTCTGGGGCCAACGTCCTGACTTTC

j_gene: TRBJ1-2
abundance: NA
v_gene: TRBV2
d_gene: NA
CDR3aa: CASSESRQYGYTF
CDR3nt: TGTGCCAGCAGTGAGTCGCGACAGTATGGCTACACCTTC

j_gene: TRBJ2-3
abundance: NA
v_gene: TRBV14
d_gene: NA
CDR3aa: CASSVITGNAYF
CDR3nt: TGTGCCAGCAGCGTAATCACAGGGAATGCGTATTTT

j_gene: TRBJ2-3
abundance: NA
v_gene: TRBV19
d_gene: TRBD1
CDR3aa: CASARTGGELDTQYF
CDR3nt: TGTGCCAGTGCCCGGACAGGGGGCGAGTTAGATACGCAGTATTTT

j_gene: TRBJ2-6
abundance: NA
v_gene: TRBV7-9
d_gene: NA
CDR3aa: CASSSEGGANVLTF
CDR3nt: TGTGCCAGCAGCTCCGAGGGCGGGGCCAACGTCCTGACTTTC

j_gene: TRBJ1-2
abundance: NA
v_gene: TRBV6-1
d_gene: TRBD1
CDR3aa: CASSERIRPGQGYGYTF
CDR3nt: TGTGCCAGCAGTGAACGTATAAGACCGGGACAGGGTTATGGCTACACCTTC

j_gene: TRBJ2-7
abundance: NA
v_gene: TRBV5-1
d_gene: TRBD2
CDR3aa: CASSYTGTSGSATYEQYF
CDR3nt: TGCGCCAGCAGCTACACCGGGACTAGCGGGAGTGCCACCTACGAGCAGTACTTC

j_gene: TRBJ2-3
abundance: NA
v_gene: TRBV11-2
d_gene: TRBD2
CDR3aa: CASSVGLAFTDTQYF
CDR3nt: TGTGCCAGCAGCGTGGGACTAGCTTTCACAGATACGCAGTATTTT

j_gene: TRBJ1-4
abundance: NA
v_gene: TRBV6-1
d_gene: NA
CDR3aa: CASSGTDNEKLFF
CDR3nt: TGTGCCAGCAGTGGGACGGATAATGAAAAACTGTTTTTT

j_gene: TRBJ1-1
abundance: NA
v_gene: TRBV9
d_gene: TRBD1
CDR3aa: CASSVGTGGGMETEAFF
CDR3nt: TGTGCCAGCAGCGTCGGGACAGGGGGCGGGATGGAGACTGAAGCTTTCTTT

j_gene: TRBJ1-1
abundance: NA
v_gene: TRBV7-9
d_gene: NA
CDR3aa: CASINSGTDTEAFF
CDR3nt: TGTGCCAGCATCAACTCCGGGACGGACACTGAAGCTTTCTTT

j_gene: TRBJ1-2
abundance: once
v_gene: TRBV30
d_gene: NA
CDR3aa: CAWSRHSDYGYTF
CDR3nt: TGTGCCTGGAGTAGGCACTCCGACTATGGCTACACCTTC

j_gene: TRBJ2-6
abundance: NA
v_gene: TRBV6-5
d_gene: NA
CDR3aa: CASSYSASGANVLTF
CDR3nt: TGTGCCAGCAGTTACTCAGCCTCTGGGGCCAACGTCCTGACTTTC